This T cell receptor beta chain was found in a study of blood T cells in healthy people across ages. Study-level background: Template-switching capture recovered about one barcoded beta molecule per two T cells.

Concerning this clonotype itself: What it binds is unknown.

It was with a sample-barcoded 5' primer and a J-beta primer mix that a second PCR of roughly 7 to 12 cycles was run. Every cDNA was tagged by a template-switch adaptor with 12 random nucleotides. TCRdb itself ran the 5' RACE reads through MiXCR, one entry per CDR3 protein. In the table there are about 700,000 distinct CDR3 sequences, about 30% of which are singletons. Study outcomes and limitations: Because donor CMV status was unknown, expanded clonotype changes were possibly confounded. Relative to aged donors, long-lived donors carried more naive CD4+ cells and displayed higher diversity.

This TCR was recovered from a woman of 80 years or more in good health. The material sequenced was blood.

CDR3 amino acids: CASSPGPTSTYNEQFF. As DNA, the CDR3 is TGTGCCAGCAGCCCCGGACCGACCAGCACCTACAATGAGCAGTTCTTC. V usage is TRBV7-9 and J usage is TRBJ2-1, with D unresolved. Germline loops: CDR1 SEHNR, CDR2 FQNEAQ (reference sequence). This CDR3 has 16 amino acids. V was shortened by 5 bases and J by 2 bases, with 16 bases between the two germline ends.